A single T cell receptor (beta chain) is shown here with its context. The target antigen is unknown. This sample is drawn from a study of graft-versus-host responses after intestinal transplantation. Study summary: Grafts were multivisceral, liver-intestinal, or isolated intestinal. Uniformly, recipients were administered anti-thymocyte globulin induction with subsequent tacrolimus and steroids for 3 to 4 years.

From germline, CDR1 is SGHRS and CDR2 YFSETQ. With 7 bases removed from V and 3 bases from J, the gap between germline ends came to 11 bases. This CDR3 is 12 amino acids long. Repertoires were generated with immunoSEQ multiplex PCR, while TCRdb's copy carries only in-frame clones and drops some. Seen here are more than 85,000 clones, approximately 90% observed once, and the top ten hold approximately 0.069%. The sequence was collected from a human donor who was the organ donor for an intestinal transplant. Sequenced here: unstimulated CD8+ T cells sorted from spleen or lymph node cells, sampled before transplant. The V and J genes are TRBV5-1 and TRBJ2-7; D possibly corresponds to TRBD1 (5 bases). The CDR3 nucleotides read TGCGCCAGCTTAGGACAAATCTACGAGCAGTACTTC. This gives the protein CASLGQIYEQYF.